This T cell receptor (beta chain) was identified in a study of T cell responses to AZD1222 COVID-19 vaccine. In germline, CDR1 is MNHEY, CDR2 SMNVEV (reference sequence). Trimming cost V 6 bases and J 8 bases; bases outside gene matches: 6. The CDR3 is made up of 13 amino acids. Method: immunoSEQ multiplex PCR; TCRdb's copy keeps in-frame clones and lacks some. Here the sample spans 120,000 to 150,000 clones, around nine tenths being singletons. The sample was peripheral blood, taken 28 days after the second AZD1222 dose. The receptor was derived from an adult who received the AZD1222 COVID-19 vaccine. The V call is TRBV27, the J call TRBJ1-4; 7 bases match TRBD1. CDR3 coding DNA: TGTGCCAGCAGGCCCACAGGGGTGGAAAAACTGTTTTTT. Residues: CASRPTGVEKLFF.